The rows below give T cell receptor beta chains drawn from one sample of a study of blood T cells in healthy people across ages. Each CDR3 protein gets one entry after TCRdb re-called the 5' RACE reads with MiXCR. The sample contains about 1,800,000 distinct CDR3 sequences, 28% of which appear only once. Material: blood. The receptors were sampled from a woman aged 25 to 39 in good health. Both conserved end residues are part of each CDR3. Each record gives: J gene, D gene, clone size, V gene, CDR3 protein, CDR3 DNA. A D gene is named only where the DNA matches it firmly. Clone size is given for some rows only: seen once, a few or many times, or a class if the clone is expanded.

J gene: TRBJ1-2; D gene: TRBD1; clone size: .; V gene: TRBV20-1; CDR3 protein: CSVSSGDRKNRYTF; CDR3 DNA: TGCAGTGTTAGTTCGGGGGACAGAAAGAACCGCTACACCTTC
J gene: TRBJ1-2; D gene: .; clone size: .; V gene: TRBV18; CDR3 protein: CASSPLLNFTYGYTF; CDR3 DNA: TGTGCCAGCTCACCGCTTCTGAACTTCACCTATGGCTACACCTTC
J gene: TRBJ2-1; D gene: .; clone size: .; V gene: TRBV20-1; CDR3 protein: CSAGLVSGTGEQFF; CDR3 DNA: TGCAGTGCTGGACTGGTTAGTGGGACTGGTGAGCAGTTCTTC
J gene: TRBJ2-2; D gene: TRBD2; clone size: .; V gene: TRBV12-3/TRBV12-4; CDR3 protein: CASSPRLAGAYGYTGERFF; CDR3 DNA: TGTGCCAGCAGTCCTCGCCTAGCGGGGGCCTATGGATACACCGGGGAGCGGTTTTTT
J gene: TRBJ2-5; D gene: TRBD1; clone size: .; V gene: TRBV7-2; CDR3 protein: CASREDRGQETQYF; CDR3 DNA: TGTGCCAGCAGGGAGGACAGGGGCCAAGAGACCCAGTACTTC
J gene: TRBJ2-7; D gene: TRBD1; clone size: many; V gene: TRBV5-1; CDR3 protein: CASTSRDRLYEQYF; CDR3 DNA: TGCGCCAGCACTTCGCGGGACAGGCTGTACGAGCAGTACTTC
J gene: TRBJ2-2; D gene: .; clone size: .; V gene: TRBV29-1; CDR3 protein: CSARRAEGELFF; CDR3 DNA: TGCAGCGCGCGCAGGGCGGAGGGGGAGCTGTTTTTT
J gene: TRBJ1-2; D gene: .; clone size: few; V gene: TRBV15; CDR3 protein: CATSRDTAIGYTF; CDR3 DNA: TGTGCCACCAGCAGAGATACGGCTATCGGCTACACCTTC
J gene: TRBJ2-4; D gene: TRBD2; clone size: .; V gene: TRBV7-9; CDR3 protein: CASSYVAGADIQYF; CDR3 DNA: TGTGCCAGCAGCTATGTAGCGGGAGCGGACATTCAGTACTTC
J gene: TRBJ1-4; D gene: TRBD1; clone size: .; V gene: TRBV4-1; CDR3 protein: CASSHIDRGTNEKLFF; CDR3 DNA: TGCGCCAGCAGCCATATAGACAGGGGCACTAATGAAAAACTGTTTTTT
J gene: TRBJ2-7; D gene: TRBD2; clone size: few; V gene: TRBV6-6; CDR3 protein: CASMRAGPSSYEQYF; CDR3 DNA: TGTGCCAGCATGCGAGCGGGGCCCAGCTCCTACGAGCAGTACTTC
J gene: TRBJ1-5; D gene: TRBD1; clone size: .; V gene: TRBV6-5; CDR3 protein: CTSSPGGPNQPQHF; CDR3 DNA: TGTACCAGCAGCCCAGGGGGTCCTAATCAGCCCCAGCATTTT
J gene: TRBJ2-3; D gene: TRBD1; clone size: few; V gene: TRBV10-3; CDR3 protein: CATQGTGSTDTQYF; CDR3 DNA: TGTGCCACTCAGGGGACAGGGAGCACAGATACGCAGTATTTT
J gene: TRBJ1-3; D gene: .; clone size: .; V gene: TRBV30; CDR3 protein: CAWSGPSGNTIYF; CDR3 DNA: TGTGCCTGGAGTGGGCCTTCTGGAAACACCATATATTTT
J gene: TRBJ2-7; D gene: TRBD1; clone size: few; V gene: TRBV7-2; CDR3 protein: CASSPDRGSIYEQYF; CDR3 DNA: TGTGCCAGCAGCCCGGACAGGGGTTCTATCTACGAGCAGTACTTC
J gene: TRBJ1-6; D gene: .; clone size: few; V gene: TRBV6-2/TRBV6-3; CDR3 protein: CASSYQEGWDSPLHF; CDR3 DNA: TGTGCCAGCAGTTACCAGGAAGGTTGGGATTCACCCCTCCACTTT
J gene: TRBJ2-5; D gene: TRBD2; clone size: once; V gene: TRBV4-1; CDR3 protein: CASSGGWSLLQETQYF; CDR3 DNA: TGTGCCAGCAGCGGGGGCTGGTCCCTCCTTCAAGAGACCCAGTACTTC
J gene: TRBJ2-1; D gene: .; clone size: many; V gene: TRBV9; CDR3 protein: CASSAEPEGNEQFF; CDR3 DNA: TGTGCCAGCAGCGCCGAGCCAGAAGGGAATGAGCAGTTCTTC
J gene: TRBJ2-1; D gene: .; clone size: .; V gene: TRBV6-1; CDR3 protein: CASTSGGTSYNEQFF; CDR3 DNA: TGTGCCAGCACTTCAGGGGGGACCTCCTACAATGAGCAGTTCTTC
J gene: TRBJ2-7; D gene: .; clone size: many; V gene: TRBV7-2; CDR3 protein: CASSLGPTDYEQYF; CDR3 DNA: TGTGCCAGCAGCCTAGGACCGACTGACTACGAGCAGTACTTC
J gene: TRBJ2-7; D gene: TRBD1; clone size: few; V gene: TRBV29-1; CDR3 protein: CSVVRDRGYEQYF; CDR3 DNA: TGCAGCGTTGTCCGGGACAGGGGCTACGAGCAGTACTTC
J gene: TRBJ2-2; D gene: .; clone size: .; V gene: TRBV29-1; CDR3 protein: CSVIEDRTANTGELFF; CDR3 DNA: TGCAGCGTTATTGAGGACCGGACGGCGAACACCGGGGAGCTGTTTTTT
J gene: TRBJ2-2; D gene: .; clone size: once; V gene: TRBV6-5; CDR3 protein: CASRQTPNTGERFF; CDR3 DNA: TGTGCCAGCAGGCAAACCCCGAACACCGGGGAGCGGTTTTTT
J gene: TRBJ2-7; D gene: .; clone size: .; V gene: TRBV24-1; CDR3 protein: CATSDPDGRNNEQYF; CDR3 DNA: TGTGCCACCAGTGATCCCGACGGGAGAAACAATGAGCAGTACTTC
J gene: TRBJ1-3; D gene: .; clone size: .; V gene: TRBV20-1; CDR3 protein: CSASRGPGNTIYF; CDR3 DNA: TGCAGTGCTAGTCGGGGGCCTGGAAACACCATATATTTT
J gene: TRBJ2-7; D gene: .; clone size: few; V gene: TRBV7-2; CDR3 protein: CASSFQGNTGEQYF; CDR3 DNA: TGTGCCAGCAGCTTCCAGGGAAATACCGGCGAGCAGTACTTC
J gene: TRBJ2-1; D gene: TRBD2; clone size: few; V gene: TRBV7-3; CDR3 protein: CASSLDSGGHNEQFF; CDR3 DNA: TGTGCCAGCAGCTTAGATAGCGGGGGGCACAATGAGCAGTTCTTC
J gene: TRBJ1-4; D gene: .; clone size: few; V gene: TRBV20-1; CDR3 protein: CSARSTANEKLFF; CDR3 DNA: TGCAGTGCGAGATCAACAGCAAATGAAAAACTGTTTTTT
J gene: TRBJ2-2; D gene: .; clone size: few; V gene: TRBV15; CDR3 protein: CATSREGRNTGELFF; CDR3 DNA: TGTGCCACCAGCAGGGAGGGCCGCAACACCGGGGAGCTGTTTTTT
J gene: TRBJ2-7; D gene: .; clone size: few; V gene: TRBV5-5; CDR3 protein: CASSIERGDDEQYF; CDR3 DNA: TGTGCCAGCAGCATAGAGCGAGGGGATGACGAGCAGTACTTC
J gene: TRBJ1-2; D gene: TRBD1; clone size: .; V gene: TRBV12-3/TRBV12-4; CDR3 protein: CASRIDRGTAGYTF; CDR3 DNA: TGTGCCAGCAGAATCGACAGGGGAACGGCTGGCTACACCTTC
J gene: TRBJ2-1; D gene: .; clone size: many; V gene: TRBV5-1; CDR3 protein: CASSLVMASNEQFF; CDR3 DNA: TGCGCCAGCAGCTTGGTCATGGCGAGTAATGAGCAGTTCTTC
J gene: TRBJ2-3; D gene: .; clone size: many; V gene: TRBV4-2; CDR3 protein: CASSQGVDTQYF; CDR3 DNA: TGTGCCAGCAGCCAAGGGGTAGATACGCAGTATTTT
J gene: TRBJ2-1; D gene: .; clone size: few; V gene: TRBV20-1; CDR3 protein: CSASRGSQNEQFF; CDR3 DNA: TGCAGTGCTAGTAGAGGGAGTCAGAATGAGCAGTTCTTC
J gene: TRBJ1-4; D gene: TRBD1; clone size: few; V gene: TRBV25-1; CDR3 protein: CASGTDLREKLFF; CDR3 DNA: TGTGCCAGCGGGACAGATCTTCGCGAAAAACTGTTTTTT
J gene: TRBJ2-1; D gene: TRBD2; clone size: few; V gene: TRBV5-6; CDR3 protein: CASDAIAGTDGNEQFF; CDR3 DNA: TGTGCCAGTGATGCCATAGCGGGTACAGACGGGAATGAGCAGTTCTTC
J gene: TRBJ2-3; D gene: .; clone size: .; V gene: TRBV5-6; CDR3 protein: CASSLGGATQYF; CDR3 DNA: TGTGCCAGCAGCTTGGGGGGGGCGACGCAGTATTTT
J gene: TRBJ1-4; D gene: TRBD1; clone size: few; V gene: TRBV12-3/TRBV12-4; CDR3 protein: CASSARGKNEKLFF; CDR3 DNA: TGTGCCAGCAGTGCCAGGGGGAAGAATGAAAAACTGTTTTTT
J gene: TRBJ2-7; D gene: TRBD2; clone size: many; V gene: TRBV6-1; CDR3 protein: CASSPQRDPVTSYEQYF; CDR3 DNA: TGTGCCAGCAGCCCCCAGCGGGACCCCGTCACCTCCTACGAGCAGTACTTC
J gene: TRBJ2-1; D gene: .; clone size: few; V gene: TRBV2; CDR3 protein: CASMFEGGGDEQFF; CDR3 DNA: TGTGCCAGCATGTTTGAGGGGGGGGGCGATGAGCAGTTCTTC
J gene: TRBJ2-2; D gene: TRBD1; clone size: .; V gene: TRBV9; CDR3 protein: CASSALTGAGELFF; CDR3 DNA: TGTGCCAGCAGCGCCCTAACAGGGGCCGGGGAGCTGTTTTTT